This T cell receptor (beta chain) comes out of a study of blood T cell repertoires in COVID-19. Study background: T cells, B-cell-depleted T cells, or PBMCs supplied cDNA or gDNA.

Repertoires were generated with immunoSEQ multiplex PCR, while TCRdb's copy carries only in-frame clones and drops some. The sample lists roughly 150,000 clones, under 95% occurring once. Per germline, CDR1 SGDLS and CDR2 YYNGEE. V lost 3 bases and J lost 0, with 16 bases in between. The CDR3 has 17 amino acids. This chain connects TRBV9 to TRBJ2-1, with D perhaps matching TRBD2 (6 bases). The sequence was obtained from a man aged 18 to 29 with acute or convalescent COVID-19. The sequenced sample was peripheral blood. The chain's CDR3 is CASSDPGLYSSYNEQFF. In nucleotides, the CDR3 is TGTGCCAGCAGCGACCCGGGACTTTACAGCTCCTACAATGAGCAGTTCTTC.